This T cell receptor beta chain was found in a study of identical twins. Each cDNA held unique molecular identifiers, and template switching gave it a universal primer site. Using its own MiXCR run on the 5' RACE reads, TCRdb lists one record per CDR3 protein. The sample gives hundreds of thousands of distinct CDR3 sequences, approximately 25% of which show up once; 2.9% is in the top ten. Overall study results and limits: Insertions ran lower in abundant cord blood beta clonotypes, though not in memory repertoires.

A note on this clonotype: No antigen is known for it.

The germline CDR1 and CDR2 sequences are DFQATT and SNEGSKA (reference sequence). The CDR3 runs to 13 residues. V lost 0 bases, J lost 3 bases, and 9 bases lay in between. This same sample was also taken into another study, of T cells expressing NK-cell markers. That report notes: It was sorted CD3+CD56+NKG2C+, CD3+CD56+NKG2C- and CD3+CD56-NKG2C+ T cells that supplied the TCR beta repertoires. For roughly 6 donors, the dominant NKG2C+ clonotypes made up roughly 1.0-8% of their CD8+ T cells.

The sequence was obtained from a woman between 18 and 29 years old in good health. The rearrangement uses TRBV20-1 and TRBJ2-7, with D unresolved. The sequenced material came from CD4+ T cells sorted from blood. The CDR3 DNA sequence: TGCAGTGCTAGAGATGCCCTGGGCTACGAGCAGTACTTC. Translation: CSARDALGYEQYF.